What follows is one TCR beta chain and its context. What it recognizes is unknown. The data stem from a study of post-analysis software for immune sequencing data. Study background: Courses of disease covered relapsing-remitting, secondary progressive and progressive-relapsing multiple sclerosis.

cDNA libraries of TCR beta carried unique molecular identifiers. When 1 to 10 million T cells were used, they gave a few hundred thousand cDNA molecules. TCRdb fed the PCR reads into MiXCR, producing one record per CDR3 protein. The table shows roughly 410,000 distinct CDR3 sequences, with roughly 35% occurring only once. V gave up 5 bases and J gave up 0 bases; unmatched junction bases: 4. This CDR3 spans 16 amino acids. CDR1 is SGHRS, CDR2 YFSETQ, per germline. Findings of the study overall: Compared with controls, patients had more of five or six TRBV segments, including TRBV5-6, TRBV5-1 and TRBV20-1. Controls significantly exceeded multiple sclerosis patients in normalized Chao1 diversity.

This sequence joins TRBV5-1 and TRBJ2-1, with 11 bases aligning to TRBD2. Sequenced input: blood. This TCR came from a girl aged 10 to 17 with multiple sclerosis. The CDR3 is CASRKTSGSSYNEQFF. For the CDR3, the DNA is TGCGCCAGCAGGAAAACTAGCGGGAGCTCCTACAATGAGCAGTTCTTC.